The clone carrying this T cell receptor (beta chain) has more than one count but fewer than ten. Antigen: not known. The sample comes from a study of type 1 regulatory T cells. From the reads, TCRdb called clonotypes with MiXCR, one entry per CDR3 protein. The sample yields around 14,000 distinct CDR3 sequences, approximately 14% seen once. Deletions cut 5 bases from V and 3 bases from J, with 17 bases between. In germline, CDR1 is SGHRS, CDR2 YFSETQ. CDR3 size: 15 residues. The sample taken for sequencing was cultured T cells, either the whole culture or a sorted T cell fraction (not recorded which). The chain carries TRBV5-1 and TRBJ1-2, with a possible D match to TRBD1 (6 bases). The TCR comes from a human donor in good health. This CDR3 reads CASSLGQTTDYGYTF. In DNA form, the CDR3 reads TGCGCCAGCAGTTTAGGACAGACTACCGACTATGGCTACACCTTC. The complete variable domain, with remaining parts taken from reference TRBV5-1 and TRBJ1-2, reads KAGVTQTPRYLIKTRGQQVTLSCSPISGHRSVSWYQQTPGQGLQFLFEYFSETQRNKGNFPGRFSGRQFSNSRSEMNVSTLELGDSALYLCASSLGQTTDYGYTFGSGTRLTVV.